Listed here are 18 T cell receptor beta chains from one sample, sequenced in a study of T-cell memory formation after mild COVID-19. Via MiXCR, TCRdb re-called the 5' RACE reads, giving one row per CDR3 protein. The profile shows approximately 290,000 distinct CDR3 sequences, more than 15% of them singletons. Sequenced sample: PBMCs or a T cell subset sorted from them (not recorded which). The receptor set was obtained from a man aged 18 to 29 who had mild COVID-19 (a few samples of this study predate the infection). Cell type and time point are not known.

The V and J genes are TRBV3-1 and TRBJ1-5; weak D call: TRBD1 (5 bases). Germline V gene lookup returns CDR1 LGHDT and CDR2 YNNKEL (reference sequence). Trimming cost V 3 bases and J 9 bases, with 15 bases left between them. The CDR3 contains 14 residues. In DNA form, the CDR3 reads TGTGCCAGCAGCCAGGGGCCCGGTTATACGCCCCAGCATTTT. This encodes CASSQGPGYTPQHF.

In its sample, this clonotype was seen many times. The CDR3 DNA reads TGTGCCACCAGTGATTTGGAGAACACTGAAGCTTTCTTT. Encoded protein: CATSDLENTEAFF. V is TRBV24-1 and J is TRBJ1-1; the D is unclear. V lost 0 bases, J lost 1 base, and 2 bases lay in between. The CDR3 loop spans 13 amino acids. The germline CDR1 and CDR2 sequences are KGHDR and SFDVKD.

This clonotype was seen more than once but under ten times. The chain uses TRBV6-1 and TRBJ1-5; D is ambiguous. The CDR3 has 17 amino acids. The V end lost 4 bases, the J end lost 4 bases, and 20 bases lay between the germline ends. Germline CDR1 reads MNHNS; CDR2 reads SASEGT. CDR3 region: CASSAPHLVGGNQPQHF. CDR3 nucleotide sequence: TGTGCCAGCAGTGCCCCCCACTTAGTAGGTGGGAATCAGCCCCAGCATTTT.

V and J are TRBV10-3 and TRBJ1-1, with D tentatively TRBD1 (5 bases). Germline V CDR1 and CDR2: ENHRY, SYGVKD. Trimming removed 8 bases at V and 3 bases at J, with 19 bases between. This CDR3 is built from 15 residues. The CDR3, as DNA: TGTGCCATCGGGGCACGGGGAGGTGTGGACACTGAAGCTTTCTTT. It translates to CAIGARGGVDTEAFF.

The genes are TRBV2 and TRBJ2-5; D may match TRBD1 or TRBD2 (5 bases each). V was clipped by 9 bases and J by 5 bases, with 19 bases between them. From germline, CDR1 is SNHLY and CDR2 FYNNEI. This CDR3 has 14 residues. CDR3 DNA: TGTGCCAGAAGCGAGGGACCCGTTCGGGAGACCCAGTACTTC. Translating gives CARSEGPVRETQYF.

This clonotype was seen many times. The V call is TRBV5-1, the J call TRBJ1-2, with TRBD1 identical over 10 bases. Germline V gene data show CDR1 as SGHRS and CDR2 as YFSETQ. This CDR3 has 12 amino acids. The trim removed 4 bases at V and 9 bases at J, leaving 3 bases unmatched. Here the CDR3 DNA reads TGCGCCAGCAGCCCGGGACAGGGGAGCTACACCTTC. Translating it yields CASSPGQGSYTF.

This clonotype has ten or more counts. This chain joins TRBV7-8 and TRBJ1-2, with no clear D. The germline V gene has CDR1 SGHVS and CDR2 FQNEAQ. Trimming shortened V by 5 bases and J by 8 bases, and 18 bases separated the two germline ends. The CDR3 runs to 14 residues. The CDR3 protein is CASSTPTRAGGYTF. The CDR3 bases are TGTGCCAGCAGCACCCCGACACGGGCCGGAGGCTACACCTTC. The full variable domain, its missing parts supplied by reference TRBV7-8 and TRBJ1-2, is GAGVSQSPRYKVAKRGQDVALRCDPISGHVSLFWYQQALGQGPEFLTYFQNEAQLDKSGLPSDRFFAERPEGSVSTLKIQRTQQEDSAVYLCASSTPTRAGGYTFGSGTRLTVV.

The gene calls are TRBV19 and TRBJ2-1; 7 bases are a match to TRBD2. CDR3 length: 13 residues. Germline loops: CDR1 LNHDA, CDR2 SQIVND (reference sequence). The ends lost 6 bases at V and 3 bases at J; junction bases unmatched: 2. The CDR3 loop reads CASSAGVYNEQFF. The CDR3 coding sequence is TGTGCCAGTAGCGCGGGGGTCTACAATGAGCAGTTCTTC.

This clonotype was found a few times. The V and J genes are TRBV5-1 and TRBJ2-7, with D tentatively TRBD1 (6 bases). Germline-derived CDR1 and CDR2 are SGHRS and YFSETQ. The ends were cut back, 5 bases at V and 7 bases at J, with 16 bases in the middle. This CDR3 region has 13 residues. The CDR3: CASRRDTSIEQYF. The CDR3 DNA reads as TGCGCCAGCAGGAGGGACACGAGCATTGAGCAGTACTTC.

In this sample, this clonotype turned up many times. The J gene is TRBJ1-2, the V gene TRBV12-3 or TRBV12-4; maybe TRBD1 (5 bases). The CDR3 consists of 14 residues. V lost 5 bases and J 2 bases, leaving 12 bases between the germline ends. The CDR3 sequence is CASSTQTANYGYTF. CDR3 coding DNA: TGTGCCAGCAGTACTCAGACAGCGAACTATGGCTACACCTTC.

A few counts support this clonotype. The chain uses TRBV5-1 and TRBJ2-7; unclear D gene. V was cut by 4 bases and J by 2 bases, with 19 bases left in between. CDR1 and CDR2 (germline): SGHRS, YFSETQ. This CDR3 has 16 amino acids. The CDR3 DNA is TGCGCCAGCAGCCGGCAGCCGACCACCACCCCCTACGAGCAGTACTTC. Its protein product is CASSRQPTTTPYEQYF.

The gene calls are TRBV2 and TRBJ2-4; 10 nucleotides match TRBD1. The junction had 4 bases not matched to a gene; V was cut back by 6 bases and J by 5 bases. From germline, CDR1 is SNHLY and CDR2 FYNNEI. This CDR3 is 14 amino acids long. CDR3 coding DNA: TGTGCCAGCAGGGCCGGGACAGGGGAAAACATTCAGTACTTC. Its translation is CASRAGTGENIQYF.

This clonotype has a handful of counts. The chain joins TRBV5-1 to TRBJ1-2; a possible D gene is TRBD1 (5 bases). Germline-derived CDR1 and CDR2 are SGHRS and YFSETQ. The CDR3 is 13 amino acids. V was cut by 2 bases and J by 7 bases, with 12 bases left in between. The CDR3 loop is CASSFGAGLGYTF. DNA of the CDR3: TGCGCCAGCAGCTTCGGTGCGGGGCTTGGCTACACCTTC.

There are many counts of this clonotype. Here the CDR3 reads CASSQATGYDTDTQYF. Written as DNA, the CDR3 is TGCGCCAGCAGCCAAGCGACAGGATATGACACAGATACGCAGTATTTT. This chain connects TRBV4-3 to TRBJ2-3; weak D call: TRBD1 (6 bases). The CDR3 has 16 residues. Per the germline V gene, CDR1 is LGHNA and CDR2 is YSLEER. V was trimmed by 1 base and J by 2 bases, leaving 13 bases between them.

The chain carries TRBV7-9 and TRBJ2-5; weak D call: TRBD2 (5 bases). The ends were cut back, 3 bases at V and 0 bases at J, with 5 bases in the middle. The CDR3 runs 13 residues. Germline V gives CDR1 SEHNR, CDR2 FQNEAQ (reference sequence). This chain's CDR3 is CASSFGDQETQYF. CDR3 nucleotide sequence: TGTGCCAGCAGCTTCGGGGACCAAGAGACCCAGTACTTC.

Here the CDR3 DNA reads TGCGCCAGCAGCCCGGAAGGGTACGGCACAGATACGCAGTATTTT. Protein sequence: CASSPEGYGTDTQYF. The V call is TRBV5-1, the J call TRBJ2-3; D gene ambiguous. The CDR3 length is 15 residues. The germline CDR1 and CDR2 sequences are SGHRS and YFSETQ. Deletions cut 4 bases from V and 1 base from J, with 13 bases between.

This clonotype was counted between two and nine times. The chain links TRBV10-3 to TRBJ2-1; 7 nucleotides line up with TRBD2. This CDR3 has 15 amino acids. The germline gives CDR1 ENHRY, CDR2 SYGVKD. V was pared by 7 bases and J by 5 bases, with 11 bases of the junction left unmatched. Here the CDR3 DNA reads TGTGCCATCACCCCAAGCGGGGTAGGTCACAATGAGCAGTTCTTC. Its protein is CAITPSGVGHNEQFF.

This clonotype was counted many times. CDR3 in DNA: TGTGCCAGCACGGGACAGGGGGTGGAACAGCCCCAGCATTTT. Translated: CASTGQGVEQPQHF. The chain uses TRBV12-3 or TRBV12-4 and TRBJ1-5; 11 bases are shared with TRBD1. Trimming at V came to 7 bases and at J to 7 bases, leaving 6 bases not matched to a gene. The CDR3 totals 14 residues.